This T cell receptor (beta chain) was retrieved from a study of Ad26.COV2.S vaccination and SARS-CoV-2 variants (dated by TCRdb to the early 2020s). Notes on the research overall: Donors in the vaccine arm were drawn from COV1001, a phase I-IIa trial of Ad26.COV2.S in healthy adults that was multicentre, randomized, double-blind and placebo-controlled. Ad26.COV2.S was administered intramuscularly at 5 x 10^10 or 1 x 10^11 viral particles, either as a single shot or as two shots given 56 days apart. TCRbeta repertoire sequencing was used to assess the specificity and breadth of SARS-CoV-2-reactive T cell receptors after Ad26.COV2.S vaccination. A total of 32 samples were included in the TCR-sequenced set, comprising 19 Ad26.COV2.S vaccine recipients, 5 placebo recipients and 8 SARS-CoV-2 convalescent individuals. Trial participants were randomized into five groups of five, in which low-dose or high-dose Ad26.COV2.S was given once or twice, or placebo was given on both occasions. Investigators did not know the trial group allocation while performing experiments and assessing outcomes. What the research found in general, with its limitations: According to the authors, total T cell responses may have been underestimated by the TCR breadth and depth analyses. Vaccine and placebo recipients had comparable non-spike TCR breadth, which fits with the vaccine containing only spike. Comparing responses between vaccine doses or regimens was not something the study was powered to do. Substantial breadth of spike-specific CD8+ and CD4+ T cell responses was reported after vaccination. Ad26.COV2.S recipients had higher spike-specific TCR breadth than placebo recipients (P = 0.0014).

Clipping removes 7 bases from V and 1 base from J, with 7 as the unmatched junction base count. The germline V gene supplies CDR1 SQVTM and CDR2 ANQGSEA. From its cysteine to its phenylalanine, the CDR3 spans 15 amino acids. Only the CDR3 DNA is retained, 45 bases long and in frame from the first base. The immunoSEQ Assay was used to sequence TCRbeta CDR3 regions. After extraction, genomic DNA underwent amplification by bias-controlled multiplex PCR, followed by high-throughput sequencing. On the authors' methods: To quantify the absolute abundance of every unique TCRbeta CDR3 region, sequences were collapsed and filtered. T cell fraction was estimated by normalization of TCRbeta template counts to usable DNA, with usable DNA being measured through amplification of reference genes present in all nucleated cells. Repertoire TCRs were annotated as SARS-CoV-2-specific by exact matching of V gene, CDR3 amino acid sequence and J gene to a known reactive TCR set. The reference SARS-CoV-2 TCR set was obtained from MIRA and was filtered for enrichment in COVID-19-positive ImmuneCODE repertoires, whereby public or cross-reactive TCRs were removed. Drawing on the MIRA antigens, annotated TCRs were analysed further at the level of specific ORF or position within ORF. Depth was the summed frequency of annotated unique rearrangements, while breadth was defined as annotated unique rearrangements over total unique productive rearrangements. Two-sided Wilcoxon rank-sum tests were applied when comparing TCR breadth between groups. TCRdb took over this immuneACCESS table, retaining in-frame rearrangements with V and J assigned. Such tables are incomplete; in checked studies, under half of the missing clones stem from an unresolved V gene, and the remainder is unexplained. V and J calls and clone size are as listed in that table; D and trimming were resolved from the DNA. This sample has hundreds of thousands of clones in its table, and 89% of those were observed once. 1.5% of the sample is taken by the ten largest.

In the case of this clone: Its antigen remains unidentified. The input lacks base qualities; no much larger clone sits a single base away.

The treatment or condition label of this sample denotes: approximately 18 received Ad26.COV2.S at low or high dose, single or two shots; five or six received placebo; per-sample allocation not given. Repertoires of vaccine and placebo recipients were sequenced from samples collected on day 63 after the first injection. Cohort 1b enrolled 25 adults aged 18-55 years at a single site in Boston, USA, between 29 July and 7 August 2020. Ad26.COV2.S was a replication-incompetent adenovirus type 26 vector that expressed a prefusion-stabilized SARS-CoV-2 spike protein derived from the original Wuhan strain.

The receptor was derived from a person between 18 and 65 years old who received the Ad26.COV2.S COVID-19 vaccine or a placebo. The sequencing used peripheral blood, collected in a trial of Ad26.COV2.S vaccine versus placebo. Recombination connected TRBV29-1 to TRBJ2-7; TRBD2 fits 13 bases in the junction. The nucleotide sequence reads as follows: TGCAGCGCAGGGACTAGCGGGGTCTTATCCTACGAGCAGTACTTC. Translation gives CSAGTSGVLSYEQYF.